Listed below are T cell receptor beta chains from one sample, sequenced in a study of blood T cell repertoires in COVID-19. Sequencing was performed with immunoSEQ multiplex PCR; in TCRdb, only in-frame clones are kept and a portion is missing. The data show approximately 280,000 clones, around 85% seen once. Sequenced: peripheral blood. The receptors derive from a man aged 45-65 years with active or convalescent COVID-19. The CDR3 runs from the conserved cysteine through the conserved F or W. D genes are given only for firm matches. Expanded clones are given a class, and other clones once, few, many or no size at all.

>TRBJ1-2|-|-|TRBV28
TGTGCCAGCAGTCGGGTGGCTGGCTACACCTTC
CASSRVAGYTF
>TRBJ2-1|-|once|TRBV12-3/TRBV12-4
TGTGCCAGCAGTTCTTACAATGAGCAGTTCTTC
CASSSYNEQFF
>TRBJ1-1|-|-|TRBV11-2
TGTGCCAGCAGCTTAGAGGGAGCGATCTTGAACACTGAAGCTTTCTTT
CASSLEGAILNTEAFF
>TRBJ2-5|TRBD2|-|TRBV5-1
TGCGCCAGCAGCTTGGGGTCCGCGGGGGAAGAGACCCAGTACTTC
CASSLGSAGEETQYF
>TRBJ2-1|TRBD1|-|TRBV6-5
TGTGCCAGCAGGTCACCGGGACAGGGTTTTAATGAGCAGTTCTTC
CASRSPGQGFNEQFF
>TRBJ1-2|-|-|TRBV6-5
TGTGCCAGCAGTTACTCGACGGGGGATAATGGCTACACCTTC
CASSYSTGDNGYTF
>TRBJ2-1|-|-|TRBV19
TGTGCCAGTAGTCCACTTATACGCAATGATCGGCAGTTCTTC
CASSPLIRNDRQFF
>TRBJ2-1|TRBD2|-|TRBV5-6
TGTGCCAGCCGTTCGGGAGGTTACTACAATGAGCAGTTCTTC
CASRSGGYYNEQFF
>TRBJ1-1|-|-|TRBV20-1
TGCAGTGCTAGTCAGGTTACGAACACTGAAGCTTTCTTT
CSASQVTNTEAFF
>TRBJ1-1|TRBD1|-|TRBV7-2
TGTGCCAGCAGCTTAATCCAAGGGGGCTCGGGGACTGAAGCTTTCTTT
CASSLIQGGSGTEAFF
>TRBJ2-7|-|-|TRBV30
TGTGCCTGGAGTTGGTCGGGGGTCTCCTACGAGCAGTACTTC
CAWSWSGVSYEQYF
>TRBJ1-1|TRBD1|-|TRBV7-9
TGTGCCAGCAGCTGGAGACCTGGGACAGCCGCTGAAGCTTTCTTT
CASSWRPGTAAEAFF
>TRBJ2-1|TRBD2|-|TRBV30
TGTGCCTGGAGTCCAATGGGAGGGAGAGGCTACAATGAGCAGTTCTTC
CAWSPMGGRGYNEQFF
>TRBJ2-1|TRBD2|-|TRBV7-9
TGTGCCAGCAGCTCTATAGGGACTAGCGGAGGCAGCTCCTACAATGAGCAGTTCTTC
CASSSIGTSGGSSYNEQFF
>TRBJ1-4|-|-|TRBV4-3
TGCGCCAGCAGCCAAGATTTGGCGCGGGGGGAAAAACTGTTTTTT
CASSQDLARGEKLFF
>TRBJ2-3|TRBD2|few|TRBV24-1
TGTGCCACCAGTGACTCCGGGACTAGCGCACCAGATACGCAGTATTTT
CATSDSGTSAPDTQYF
>TRBJ2-1|-|-|TRBV12-3/TRBV12-4
TGTGCCAGCAGCCTTAATTCCTACAATGAGCAGTTCTTC
CASSLNSYNEQFF
>TRBJ1-1|-|-|TRBV12-3/TRBV12-4
TGTGCCAGCACAGGGCGGATGAACACTGAAGCTTTCTTT
CASTGRMNTEAFF
>TRBJ2-1|-|-|TRBV5-1
TGCGCCAGCAGCTTGGAGCTGGCGGGGGCCTCCTACAATGAGCAGTTCTTC
CASSLELAGASYNEQFF
>TRBJ1-2|-|-|TRBV5-1
TGCGCCAGCAGCACCGGGGGATATCGGACCTATGGCTACACCTTC
CASSTGGYRTYGYTF
>TRBJ2-7|TRBD2|-|TRBV5-1
TGCGCCAGCAGCTCGGGGGGACTAGCGGGATTCTTTGGTGAGCAGTACTTC
CASSSGGLAGFFGEQYF
>TRBJ2-5|TRBD2|-|TRBV19
TGTGCCAGTAGTGGGCTGGGACTAGCGGAAGAGACCCAGTACTTC
CASSGLGLAEETQYF
>TRBJ2-7|-|-|TRBV5-1
TGCGCCAGCAGGTTTCAGGGGGGATCCTACGAGCAGTACTTC
CASRFQGGSYEQYF
>TRBJ2-3|TRBD2|-|TRBV28
TGTGCCAGCAGTTCGGGAGGAGGGAACACAGATACGCAGTATTTT
CASSSGGGNTDTQYF
>TRBJ2-3|-|-|TRBV19
TGTGCCAGTAGTATGCGAGGGATCTTGTTCGGGAGTGGGGGCACAGATACGCAGTATTTT
CASSMRGILFGSGGTDTQYF
>TRBJ2-2|-|-|TRBV5-1
TGCGCCAGCAGCTTCCGGGAGATGGGCACCGGGGAGCTGTTTTTT
CASSFREMGTGELFF
>TRBJ2-1|-|-|TRBV7-6
TGTGCCAGCAGCTTAGTGGACTACTCCTACAATGAGCAGTTCTTC
CASSLVDYSYNEQFF
>TRBJ2-3|-|once|TRBV18
TGTGCCAGCTCACCGAACCGGTTGGATACGCAGTATTTT
CASSPNRLDTQYF
>TRBJ1-5|TRBD1|-|TRBV7-9
TGTGCCAGCAGCTTAGGAGGACAGGGGCAGCCCCAGCATTTT
CASSLGGQGQPQHF
>TRBJ2-7|TRBD1|-|TRBV4-2
TGTGCCAGCAGCCAAGAGATGGGGACAGGGGGCTCCTACGAGCAGTACTTC
CASSQEMGTGGSYEQYF
>TRBJ2-1|-|-|TRBV6-5
TGTGCCAGCATCTCCTACCCCGGTGAGCAGTTCTTC
CASISYPGEQFF
>TRBJ2-6|-|-|TRBV6-2/TRBV6-3
TGTGCCAGCAGTTATTCATCTGGAGTCAGCTCTGGGGCCAACGTCCTGACTTTC
CASSYSSGVSSGANVLTF
>TRBJ2-4|-|-|TRBV3-1/TRBV3-2
TGTGCCAGCAGCCAAGAGCGGCTAGCCAAAAACATTCAGTACTTC
CASSQERLAKNIQYF
>TRBJ2-7|TRBD1|-|TRBV5-5
TGTGCCAGCAGCTCTCGAACCGGGACAGGGCTATGGGAGCAGTACTTC
CASSSRTGTGLWEQYF
>TRBJ2-1|TRBD1|-|TRBV9
TGTGCCAGCAGCGTAGGGGGACAGTCCATCTACAATGAGCAGTTCTTC
CASSVGGQSIYNEQFF
>TRBJ1-1|-|-|TRBV28
TGTGCCAGCAGGGACAGAACTGAAGCTTTCTTT
CASRDRTEAFF
>TRBJ2-3|-|few|TRBV6-2/TRBV6-3
TGTGCCAGCAGTTACCGGGGGGCGGGCACAGATACGCAGTATTTT
CASSYRGAGTDTQYF
>TRBJ1-5|-|-|TRBV10-1
TGCGCCAGCAGTGAGTCGGCATATAGCAATCAGCCCCAGCATTTT
CASSESAYSNQPQHF
>TRBJ1-2|TRBD1|-|TRBV6-2/TRBV6-3
TGTGCCAGCAGTTACCTTGGACAGGGAGGAGGCTACACCTTC
CASSYLGQGGGYTF
>TRBJ1-5|TRBD1|-|TRBV5-8
TGTGCCAGCAGCTCGACAGGGAACAATCAGCCCCAGCATTTT
CASSSTGNNQPQHF